The 12 T cell receptor beta chains given below trace back to one sample, sequenced in a study of cytomegalovirus exposure and HLA in healthy donors. The PCR was carried out with 60 Vbeta primers and 13 Jbeta primers. Some clones are missing from TCRdb's copy, which holds only in-frame ones; the method was immunoSEQ multiplex PCR. The table lists 45,000 to 60,000 clones, 72% of them singletons. The sequencing input was PBMCs. These receptors were collected from a woman between 50 and 59 years old in good health and CMV-seronegative.

This clone was found once. J is TRBJ2-3 and V is TRBV27; 11 positions agree with TRBD2. CDR3 length: 16 residues. Trimming cost V 5 bases and J 3 bases; bases outside gene matches: 7. The germline V gene encodes CDR1 MNHEY and CDR2 SMNVEV (reference sequence). CDR3 region: CASSTTSGIGTDTQYF. The CDR3 coding sequence is TGTGCCAGCAGTACGACTAGCGGGATAGGGACAGATACGCAGTATTTT.

This clone was counted a few times. This chain links TRBV6-5 with TRBJ2-7; no firm D call. The CDR3 totals 15 residues. Germline CDR1 is MNHEY and CDR2 is SVGAGI. V was shortened by 2 bases and J by 2 bases, with 13 bases between the two germline ends. The CDR3 nucleotides read TGTGCCAGCAGTTACGAGTTTCCTCAAACCTACGAGCAGTACTTC. This encodes CASSYEFPQTYEQYF.

A note on this clone: The conserved phenylalanine or tryptophan is not found at the CDR3 terminus, so this likely reflects a read error. This sequence joins TRBV18 and TRBJ1-1; D not resolved. V was clipped by 2 bases and J by 2 bases, with 9 bases between them. There are 14 residues in the CDR3. Per the germline V gene, CDR1 is KGHSH and CDR2 is LQKENI. The CDR3 nucleotides read TGTGCCAGCTCACCAGCGGCACTTAACACTGAAGCTTTCGTT. Translated: CASSPAALNTEAFV.

This rearrangement joins TRBV7-6 to TRBJ2-7; maybe TRBD2 (6 bases). This CDR3 is 14 amino acids long. V gave up 5 bases and J gave up 7 bases, with 18 bases separating them. From germline, CDR1 is SGHVS and CDR2 FNYEAQ. Written as DNA, the CDR3 is TGTGCCAGCAGCCCGCCCAGAGGGGAGGATGAGCAGTACTTC. It is translated as CASSPPRGEDEQYF. The entire variable domain, with the rest obtained from reference TRBV7-6 and TRBJ2-7, is as follows: GAGVSQSPRYKVTKRGQDVALRCDPISGHVSLYWYRQALGQGPEFLTYFNYEAQQDKSGLPNDRFSAERPEGSISTLTIQRTEQRDSAMYRCASSPPRGEDEQYFGPGTRLTVT.

The V gene is TRBV5-5, the J gene TRBJ1-1, with 7 bases fitting TRBD1. The trim removed 7 bases at V and 3 bases at J, leaving 6 bases unmatched. This CDR3 spans 13 amino acids. The germline V gene encodes CDR1 SGHKS and CDR2 YYEKEE (reference sequence). The DNA for the CDR3 is TGTGCCAGCGGAGGCCAGGGGGACACTGAAGCTTTCTTT. Its translation: CASGGQGDTEAFF.

This chain joins TRBV5-1 and TRBJ2-2; D might be TRBD2 (7 bases). The ends were cut back, 5 bases at V and 2 bases at J, with 13 bases in the middle. Germline CDR1 SGHRS, CDR2 YFSETQ. This CDR3 spans 15 amino acids. The CDR3 spells CASSGGAGNTGELFF. The CDR3 nucleotides read TGCGCCAGCAGTGGGGGGGCAGGAAACACCGGGGAGCTGTTTTTT.

The sample holds one count of this clone. CDR3 DNA sequence: TGTGCCAGCAGCCTCGGACTAGCGCCCTCGAACGAGCAGTACTTC. This encodes CASSLGLAPSNEQYF. V usage is TRBV9 and J usage is TRBJ2-7, with 9 bases that match TRBD2. Germline loops: CDR1 SGDLS, CDR2 YYNGEE. The junction had 10 bases not matched to a gene; V was cut back by 4 bases and J by 5 bases. The CDR3 sequence is 15 residues long.

V usage is TRBV6-4 and J usage is TRBJ2-3; 7 nucleotides match TRBD2. Germline trimming cut 6 bases from V and 9 bases from J; bases unmatched to any gene: 12. Per germline, CDR1 MRHNA and CDR2 SNTAGT. CDR3 length: 14 residues. This CDR3 reads CASSGGPNGGTQYF. The DNA for the CDR3 is TGTGCCAGCAGCGGGGGTCCTAACGGGGGGACGCAGTATTTT.

The chain employs TRBV28 and TRBJ2-1, with D hard to call. V lost 8 bases, J lost 7 bases, and 9 bases lay in between. CDR3 size: 11 residues. From germline, CDR1 is MDHEN and CDR2 SYDVKM. DNA of the CDR3: TGTGCCAGCGCGAGCGTTAATGAGCAGTTCTTC. As protein: CASASVNEQFF.

The genes are TRBV11-3 and TRBJ2-1; TRBD2 agrees at 11 bases. Germline trimming cut 5 bases from V and 6 bases from J; bases unmatched to any gene: 12. This CDR3 has 17 residues. Germline CDR1 is SGHNT and CDR2 is YENEEA. The CDR3 DNA reads as TGTGCCAGCAGCCCGGGCCTAACTAGCGGGGGAGTCAATGAGCAGTTCTTC. It yields the protein CASSPGLTSGGVNEQFF.

The chain carries TRBV6-6 and TRBJ2-1; possibly TRBD2 for D (6 bases). The V gene lost 7 bases and the J gene lost 12 bases, with 22 bases spanning the gap. Germline CDR1 is MNHNY and CDR2 is SVGAGI (reference sequence). The length of the CDR3 is 14 residues. The CDR3 loop reads CASTRGGVLPTQFF. CDR3 nucleotides: TGTGCCAGCACCCGGGGAGGCGTATTACCAACGCAGTTCTTC.

This chain joins TRBV5-1 and TRBJ2-7; TRBD2 might be the D (6 bases). The CDR3 loop spans 15 amino acids. Germline V gives CDR1 SGHRS, CDR2 YFSETQ. Trimming removed 0 bases from V and 7 bases from J, with 17 bases in between. CDR3 residues: CASSLGAGRSGEQYF. CDR3 in DNA: TGCGCCAGCAGCTTGGGTGCGGGACGGTCGGGTGAGCAGTACTTC.